This paragraph reports one TCR beta chain. Template switching by 5'RACE with UMIs generated the TCR beta cDNA. Following a re-call of the 5' RACE reads, TCRdb has one entry per CDR3 protein and lacks DNA. The sample table includes approximately 550,000 distinct CDR3 sequences. In germline, CDR1 is SEHNR, CDR2 FQNEAQ (reference sequence). This CDR3 has 14 amino acids. This record belongs to a study of T cells expressing NK-cell markers. Study-level background: The sequencing cohort of eight donors included seven HCMV-seropositive individuals and one seronegative individual.

What was sequenced was blood T cells: a sorted CD56 or NKG2C T cell subset, CD4+ or CD8+ T cells, or bulk PBMC T cells (not recorded which). This rearrangement joins TRBV7-9 to TRBJ1-3. The TCR sequence derives from a man between 18 and 35 years old in good health. The CDR3 reads CASSLYISGNTIYF.